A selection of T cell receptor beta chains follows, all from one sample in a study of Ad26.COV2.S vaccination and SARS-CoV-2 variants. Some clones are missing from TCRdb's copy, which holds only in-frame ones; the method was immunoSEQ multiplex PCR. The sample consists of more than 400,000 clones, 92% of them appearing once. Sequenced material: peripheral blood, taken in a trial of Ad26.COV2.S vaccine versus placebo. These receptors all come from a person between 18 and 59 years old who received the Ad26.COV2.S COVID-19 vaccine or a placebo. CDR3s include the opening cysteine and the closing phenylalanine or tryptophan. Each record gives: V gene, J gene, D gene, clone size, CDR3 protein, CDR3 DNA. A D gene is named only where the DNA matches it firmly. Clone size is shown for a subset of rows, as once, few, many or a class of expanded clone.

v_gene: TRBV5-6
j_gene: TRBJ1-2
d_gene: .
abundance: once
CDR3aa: CASSSSGTGYGYTF
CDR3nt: TGTGCCAGCAGCTCCTCAGGGACCGGCTATGGCTACACCTTC

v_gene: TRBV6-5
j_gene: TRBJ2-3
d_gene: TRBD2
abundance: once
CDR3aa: CASSWRGVRTDTQYF
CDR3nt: TGTGCCAGCAGTTGGCGGGGGGTACGCACAGATACGCAGTATTTT

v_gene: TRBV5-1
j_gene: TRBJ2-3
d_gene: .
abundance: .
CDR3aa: CASSLQGLTDTQYF
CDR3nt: TGCGCCAGCAGCTTACAAGGGCTCACAGATACGCAGTATTTT

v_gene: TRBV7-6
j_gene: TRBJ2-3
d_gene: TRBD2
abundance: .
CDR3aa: CASSPLTSGTSGGVFGDTQYF
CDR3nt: TGTGCCAGCAGCCCATTAACGTCCGGGACTAGCGGGGGGGTTTTTGGAGATACGCAGTATTTT

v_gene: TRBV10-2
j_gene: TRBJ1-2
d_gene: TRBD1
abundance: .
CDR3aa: CASRASGQNYGYTF
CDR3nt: TGCGCCAGCAGAGCCTCGGGACAGAACTATGGCTACACCTTC

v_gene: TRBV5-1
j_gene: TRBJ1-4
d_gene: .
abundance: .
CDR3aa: CASSFSDLNGDEKLFF
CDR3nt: TGCGCCAGCAGCTTTTCAGATCTCAACGGGGATGAAAAACTGTTTTTT

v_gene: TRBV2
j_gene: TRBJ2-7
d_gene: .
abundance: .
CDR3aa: CASSYQGSYEQYF
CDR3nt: TGTGCCAGCAGCTACCAGGGCTCCTACGAGCAGTACTTC

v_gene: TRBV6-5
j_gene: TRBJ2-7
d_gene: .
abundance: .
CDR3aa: CASGVRRSSYEQYF
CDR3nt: TGTGCCAGCGGGGTACGGAGGAGCTCCTACGAGCAGTACTTC

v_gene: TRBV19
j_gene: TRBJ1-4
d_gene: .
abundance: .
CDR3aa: CASTWISATNEKLFF
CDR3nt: TGTGCCAGTACTTGGATTTCTGCAACTAATGAAAAACTGTTTTTT

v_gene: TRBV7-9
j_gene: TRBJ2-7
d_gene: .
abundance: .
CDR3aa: CASSPRRTGNEQYF
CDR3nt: TGTGCCAGCAGCCCACGGCGGACTGGGAACGAGCAGTACTTC

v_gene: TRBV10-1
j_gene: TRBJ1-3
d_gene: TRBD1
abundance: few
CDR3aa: CASSGQGAPGNTIYF
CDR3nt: TGCGCCAGCAGTGGACAGGGGGCGCCAGGAAACACCATATATTTT

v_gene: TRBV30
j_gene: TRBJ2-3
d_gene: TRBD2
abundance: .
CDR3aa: CASGLAGGLSTDTQYF
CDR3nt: TGTGCCTCTGGACTAGCGGGGGGCCTGAGCACAGATACGCAGTATTTT

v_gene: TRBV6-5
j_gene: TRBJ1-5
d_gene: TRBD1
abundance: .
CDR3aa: CASSLQGVGNQPQHF
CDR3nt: TGTGCCAGCAGCTTACAGGGGGTTGGCAATCAGCCCCAGCATTTT

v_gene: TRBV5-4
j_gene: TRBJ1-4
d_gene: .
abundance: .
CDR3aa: CASSLGPGLNEKLFF
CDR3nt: TGTGCCAGCAGCTTGGGACCGGGATTAAATGAAAAACTGTTTTTT

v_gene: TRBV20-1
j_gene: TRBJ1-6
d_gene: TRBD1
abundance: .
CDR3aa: CSASRGQGMYSPLHF
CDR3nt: TGCAGTGCTAGTAGGGGACAGGGGATGTATTCACCCCTCCACTTT

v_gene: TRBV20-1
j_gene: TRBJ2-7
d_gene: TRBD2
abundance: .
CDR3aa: CSASGVYEQYF
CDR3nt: TGCAGTGCCAGCGGGGTCTACGAGCAGTACTTC

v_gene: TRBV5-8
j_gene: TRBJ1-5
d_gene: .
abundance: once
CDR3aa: CASSPLGESF
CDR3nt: TGTGCCAGCAGCCCACTCGGGGAATCCTTT